A selection of T cell receptor beta chains follows, all from one sample in a study. TCRdb ran MiXCR on the 5' RACE reads and lists one entry per CDR3 protein. Of 8,500 to 14,000 distinct CDR3 sequences listed, 45% to 50% were seen once; the top ten hold around 12%. The sequencing sample was made of tumor-infiltrating naive CD4+ T cells sorted from the breast tumor. These receptor sequences come from a female donor with breast cancer. The CDR3 runs from the conserved cysteine through the conserved F or W. A D gene is named only where the DNA matches it firmly. Part of the rows lack a size; the others show once, few, many or a class for expanded clones.

few	-	13	TRBV29-1	TRBJ2-3	TGCAGCGTTGAAGGCAGGAACACAGATACGCAGTATTTT	CSVEGRNTDTQYF
few	TRBD1	14	TRBV5-1	TRBJ2-3	TGCGCCAGCAGCTTAGAGGGGGCGACAGATACGCAGTATTTT	CASSLEGATDTQYF
-	-	14	TRBV15	TRBJ1-6	TGTGCCACCAGCAGAGATTCCGGCTATTCACCCCTCCACTTT	CATSRDSGYSPLHF
-	TRBD1	16	TRBV25-1	TRBJ2-1	TGTGCCACCCTTCCGGGACAGGGGACTCCCTACAATGAGCAGTTCTTC	CATLPGQGTPYNEQFF
-	-	14	TRBV4-3	TRBJ1-2	TGCGCCAGCAGCCAAGAGGGGGTTAACTATGGCTACACCTTC	CASSQEGVNYGYTF
-	-	14	TRBV3-1	TRBJ1-1	TGTGCCAGCAGCCCAACGACAGGAAGCACTAAAGCTTTCTTT	CASSPTTGSTKAFF
-	-	15	TRBV12-3/TRBV12-4	TRBJ1-3	TGTGCCAGCAGCCGTCGCGACAGGCCCGGAAACACCATATATTTT	CASSRRDRPGNTIYF
few	-	14	TRBV20-1	TRBJ2-4	TGCAGTGCTAGAGGGGTCCTAGCCAAAAACATTCAGTACTTC	CSARGVLAKNIQYF
-	-	13	TRBV5-4	TRBJ2-5	TGTGCCAGCTCTTTCACTAGCAAAGAGACCCAGTACTTC	CASSFTSKETQYF
few	-	14	TRBV7-8	TRBJ1-5	TGTGCCAGCAGCTTAGCGACAGTGAATCAGCCCCAGCATTTT	CASSLATVNQPQHF
-	TRBD1	14	TRBV7-2	TRBJ2-5	TGTGCCAGCAGCTCACGGGACAGGGAAGAGACCCAGTACTTC	CASSSRDREETQYF
-	-	13	TRBV29-1	TRBJ1-1	TGCAGCGTCGTCGTCGGGGGCATCGGTGAAGCTTTCTTT	CSVVVGGIGEAFF
-	-	14	TRBV4-3	TRBJ1-2	TGCGCCAGCAGCCGCAGGGGTTATTCGGATGGCTACACCTTC	CASSRRGYSDGYTF
-	TRBD1	15	TRBV30	TRBJ2-2	TGTGCCTGGGCAGACAGGGCGTGGAACACCGGGGAGCTGTTTTTT	CAWADRAWNTGELFF
few	-	12	TRBV20-1	TRBJ1-1	TGCAGTGCTAGTTCTGGGGCCGGCGAAGCTTTCTTT	CSASSGAGEAFF
-	-	14	TRBV18	TRBJ1-3	TGTGCCAGCTCACCGCCCGGACAGAGAAACACCATATATTTT	CASSPPGQRNTIYF
-	TRBD2	16	TRBV4-3	TRBJ2-2	TGCGCCAGCAGCCAAGAGGCGGGAGGTCAGACCAGGGAGCTGTTTTTT	CASSQEAGGQTRELFF
-	TRBD1	15	TRBV6-5	TRBJ2-6	TGTGCCAGCAGTAGAACAGGGGTCGGGGCCAACGTCCTGACTTTC	CASSRTGVGANVLTF
-	-	13	TRBV29-1	TRBJ1-1	TGCAACGTGGGGCACGGGGGGTTCTCTGAAGCTTTCTTT	CNVGHGGFSEAFF
-	-	15	TRBV7-9	TRBJ2-2	TGTGCCAGCAGCTTAGAAAGCGCGAACACCGGGGAGCTGTTTTTT	CASSLESANTGELFF
few	-	14	TRBV12-3/TRBV12-4	TRBJ2-1	TGTGCCAGCACCCTAATCGGAGCCTTCAATGAGCAGTTCTTC	CASTLIGAFNEQFF
few	-	16	TRBV7-2	TRBJ2-4	TGTGCCAGCAGCTTACGCACCTCCCTGACCAAAAACATTCAGTACTTC	CASSLRTSLTKNIQYF
once	TRBD2	16	TRBV20-1	TRBJ2-1	TGCAGTGCTTCCATAGCGGGAGGTAACTCCTACAATGAGCAGTTCTTC	CSASIAGGNSYNEQFF
few	-	16	TRBV7-2	TRBJ2-3	TGTGCCAGCAGCTTAAGGGGCGGGGTACCCACAGATACGCAGTATTTT	CASSLRGGVPTDTQYF
once	-	16	TRBV11-2	TRBJ2-3	TGTGCCAGCAGCCGGGCGATGGCGGGCGCCAGATCGGCGCAGTATTTT	CASSRAMAGARSAQYF
few	-	16	TRBV29-1	TRBJ2-1	TGCAGCGTTGTTTTGGCGGACAGCTCTCACTACAATGAGCAGTTCTTC	CSVVLADSSHYNEQFF
-	-	15	TRBV12-3/TRBV12-4	TRBJ2-7	TGTGCCAGCAGCCCCGGATGGAGTGTGGGCTACGAGCAGTACTTC	CASSPGWSVGYEQYF
once	-	13	TRBV2	TRBJ2-1	TGTGCCAGCAGTAAAGGTGGGAACAATGAGCAGTTCTTC	CASSKGGNNEQFF
-	TRBD1	15	TRBV4-2	TRBJ2-1	TGTGCCAGCAGCCAAGACAGGGGGTATCACAATGAGCAGTTCTTC	CASSQDRGYHNEQFF
-	TRBD1	13	TRBV29-1	TRBJ1-3	TGCAGCGGCCGGTTGGGACAGGGAAACACCATATATTTT	CSGRLGQGNTIYF
few	-	14	TRBV20-1	TRBJ1-1	TGCAGTGCTAGAGTTGGGGATTCGAACACTGAAGCTTTCTTT	CSARVGDSNTEAFF
-	-	12	TRBV12-3/TRBV12-4	TRBJ1-1	TGTGCCAGCAGTTGGGAGAACACTGAAGCTTTCTTT	CASSWENTEAFF
-	TRBD1	14	TRBV7-2	TRBJ2-1	TGTGCCAGCTTACGGGACAGGGGAGGCGATGAGCAGTTCTTC	CASLRDRGGDEQFF
-	-	11	TRBV20-1	TRBJ2-3	TGCAGGGGGACTAGCACAGATACGCAGTATTTT	CRGTSTDTQYF
-	TRBD1	14	TRBV29-1	TRBJ1-1	TGCAGCGTTCAACAGGGGGCGATGAACACTGAAGCTTTCTTT	CSVQQGAMNTEAFF
-	-	14	TRBV18	TRBJ1-1	TGTGCCAGCTCACCACTTTCGTTAAACACTGAAGCTTTCTTT	CASSPLSLNTEAFF
few	-	12	TRBV5-1	TRBJ2-7	TGCGCCAGCAGCACACAGGGTTCGGAGCAGTACTTC	CASSTQGSEQYF
-	TRBD2	18	TRBV6-2/TRBV6-3	TRBJ2-7	TGTGCCAGCAGCCTCAATCCCTGGCGGGAGCTTCTTGGAGGTGTGCAGTACTTC	CASSLNPWRELLGGVQYF
-	-	15	TRBV9	TRBJ2-6	TGTGCCAGCAGCGTAGATGGTGCCGGGGCCAACGTCCTGACTTTC	CASSVDGAGANVLTF
-	TRBD1	13	TRBV6-2/TRBV6-3	TRBJ2-1	TGTGCCAGCAGTCACAGGGGAGCGTATGAGCAGTTCTTC	CASSHRGAYEQFF
few	-	16	TRBV10-3	TRBJ2-6	TGTGCCATCCGGGACTTACAACACTCTGGGGCCAACGTCCTGACTTTC	CAIRDLQHSGANVLTF
-	-	15	TRBV24-1	TRBJ2-3	TGTGCCACCAGTGACCTGGGACTTAACACAGATACGCAGTATTTT	CATSDLGLNTDTQYF
-	TRBD2	14	TRBV20-1	TRBJ2-1	TGCAGTGGCCCACTGCCAGCGGGGGGCAATGAGCAGTTCTTC	CSGPLPAGGNEQFF
-	-	13	TRBV10-3	TRBJ2-5	TGTGCCATCAGTGAGCGGGGAGCTGGGACCCAGTACTTC	CAISERGAGTQYF
-	-	14	TRBV30	TRBJ1-2	TGTGCCTGGAGTCTAGGGGTCGGAGGCTATGGCTACACCTTC	CAWSLGVGGYGYTF
once	-	13	TRBV7-2	TRBJ1-6	TGTGCCAGCAGCTTGCAGTCGGTTTCACCCCTCCACTTT	CASSLQSVSPLHF
-	-	15	TRBV18	TRBJ2-2	TGTGCCAGCTCACCGGGTCCCGACAGTCCCGGGGAGCTGTTTTTT	CASSPGPDSPGELFF
-	TRBD2	18	TRBV4-2	TRBJ2-3	TGTGCCAGCAGCCAAGATTTTTCGGCTAGCGGGAACACAGATACGCAGTATTTT	CASSQDFSASGNTDTQYF
-	-	14	TRBV5-1	TRBJ1-1	TGCGCCAGCAGCTCGTCCCGAAGCGCCACTGAAGCTTTCTTT	CASSSSRSATEAFF
-	-	15	TRBV6-2/TRBV6-3	TRBJ2-1	TGTGCCAGCAGTTACTCAGGGGACCGAAAAAATGAGCAGTTCTTC	CASSYSGDRKNEQFF
-	-	15	TRBV5-1	TRBJ1-1	TGCGCCAGCAGCGTACGGGCTTCACGAGACACTGAAGCTTTCTTT	CASSVRASRDTEAFF
-	TRBD2	15	TRBV6-2/TRBV6-3	TRBJ2-1	TGTGCCAGCAGTCAGAACAGCGGGAGATACAATGAGCAGTTCTTC	CASSQNSGRYNEQFF
once	-	12	TRBV20-1	TRBJ2-7	TGCAGTGCTAGGAGGATAGACTACGAGCAGTACTTC	CSARRIDYEQYF
-	TRBD1	13	TRBV7-7	TRBJ2-5	TGTGCCAGCAGCACCACCGGGACAGGGGTTCCGTACTTC	CASSTTGTGVPYF
-	TRBD2	15	TRBV2	TRBJ2-5	TGTGCCAGCAGGGTCTCTCGGGGGAGGGAGGAGACCCAGAACTTC	CASRVSRGREETQNF
-	TRBD1	13	TRBV20-1	TRBJ1-6	TGCAGTGCTAGAGGACAGGGAGGGTCACCCCTCCACTTT	CSARGQGGSPLHF
-	-	10	TRBV29-1	TRBJ1-5	TGCAGCGTTGAGACTAGCGGGGAGCATTTT	CSVETSGEHF
-	-	16	TRBV6-5	TRBJ2-1	TGTGCCAGCAGTTCCCCGTCCGGCAGGGTGGGGAATGAGCAGTTCTTC	CASSSPSGRVGNEQFF
-	-	14	TRBV10-3	TRBJ1-5	TGTGCCATCAGTGAGTCGATGAACCAATGGGCCCAGCATTTT	CAISESMNQWAQHF
few	-	16	TRBV5-1	TRBJ2-1	TGCGCCAGCAGAACCGAGGGTAGCGTGAGGTACAATGAGCAGTTCTTC	CASRTEGSVRYNEQFF